The entry below describes one T cell receptor (beta chain). What it binds is not known. The source of the sample is a study of cytomegalovirus exposure and HLA in healthy donors. Trimming shortened V by 5 bases and J by 2 bases, and 11 bases separated the two germline ends. Germline-derived CDR1 and CDR2 are SQVTM and ANQGSEA. This CDR3 contains 13 residues. Overall study results and limits: Presence/absence analyses rested on an assumption that sequencing depth was roughly uniform across donors. For most TCR sequences rarity was the rule, although some public TCRs occurred in many donors.

The PCR used 60 Vbeta and 13 Jbeta primers. This table comes from immunoSEQ multiplex PCR, and its TCRdb copy is limited to in-frame clones, with some not included. The sample's table shows under 100,000 clones. The chain joins TRBV29-1 to TRBJ2-3; D is uncertain. Sequencing was carried out using PBMCs. The source of this sequence is a woman aged 25 to 39 in good health and CMV-seronegative. DNA for the CDR3: TGCAGCGTTATCGTCGTCGTCACAGATACGCAGTATTTT. Encoded protein: CSVIVVVTDTQYF.